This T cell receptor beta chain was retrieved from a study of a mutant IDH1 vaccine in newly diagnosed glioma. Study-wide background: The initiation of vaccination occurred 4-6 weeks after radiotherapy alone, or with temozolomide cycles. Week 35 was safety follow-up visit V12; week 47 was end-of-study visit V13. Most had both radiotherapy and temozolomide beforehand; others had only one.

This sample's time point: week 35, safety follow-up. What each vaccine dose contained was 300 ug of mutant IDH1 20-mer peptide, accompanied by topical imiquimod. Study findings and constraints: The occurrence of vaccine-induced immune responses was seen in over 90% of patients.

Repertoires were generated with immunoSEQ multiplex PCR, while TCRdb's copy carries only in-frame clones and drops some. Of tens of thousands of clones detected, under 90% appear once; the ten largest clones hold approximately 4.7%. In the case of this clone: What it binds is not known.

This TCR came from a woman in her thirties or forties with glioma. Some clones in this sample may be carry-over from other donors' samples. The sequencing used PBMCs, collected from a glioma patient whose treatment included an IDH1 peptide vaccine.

Here the CDR3 reads CASSRRTSRHEQYF. For the CDR3, the DNA is TGTGCCAGCAGCCGCCGGACTAGTAGGCACGAGCAGTACTTC. V is TRBV11-2 and J is TRBJ2-7; 7 bases line up with TRBD2. V lost 5 bases to trimming and J lost 5 bases; unmatched junction nucleotides: 9. This CDR3 has 14 amino acids. The V gene's germline CDR1 is SGHAT and CDR2 FQNNGV.